This T cell receptor (beta chain) derives from a study of CD8+CD57+ T cells in acquired aplastic anemia. Study-level background: Sorted CD4+ and CD8+ cell DNA averaged about 3 ug. General study findings and limits: Between patients and controls, around 30 CD8+ CDR3 sequences were found in common.

Genomic DNA acted as the template from which TCR beta VDJ combination and CDR3 sequence profiling were carried out. Each CDR3 protein is one row after TCRdb ran MiXCR on the reads. Among just over 200,000 distinct CDR3 sequences listed, about 60% were seen once. This CDR3 comprises 14 residues. Trimming removed 6 bases from V and 9 bases from J; junction bases left unmatched: 8. CDR1 and CDR2 from the germline V gene are MNHEY and SMNVEV (reference sequence). About this clonotype: As yet, its antigen is unknown.

Patients picked for sequencing had shown CD8+CD57+ cell expansion detected by flow cytometry. The cohort consisted entirely of patients having severe acquired aplastic anemia. Receipt of therapy had not occurred in any patient by the time of blood sampling. The V and J genes are TRBV27 and TRBJ1-6; TRBD1 matches 7 bases. Material for sequencing was sorted CD4+, CD8+, or CD8+CD57+ T cells (not recorded which) from PBMCs. This receptor was obtained from a human donor with aplastic anemia. In nucleotides, the CDR3 is TGTGCCAGCAGCAGACAGGGTGTAGCTTCACCCCTCCACTTT. Translated: CASSRQGVASPLHF.